This T cell receptor beta chain was recovered during a study of blood T cell repertoires in COVID-19. For the study at large: Spain, Italy and the United States supplied samples that represented acute and convalescent COVID-19.

TCRdb's copy holds only in-frame clones and misses some; the assay was immunoSEQ multiplex PCR. The sample has about 230,000 clones; 80% to 85% are singletons. The germline V gene encodes CDR1 GTSNPN and CDR2 SVGIG (reference sequence). The length of the CDR3 is 14 residues. J was trimmed by 4 bases and V by 5 bases; bases with no gene match: 6. The chain carries TRBV30 and TRBJ2-1, with TRBD1 matching 9 bases. Material for sequencing was peripheral blood. The TCR sequence derives from a man between 50 and 59 years old with active or convalescent COVID-19. CDR3 region: CAWGSGQGYNEQFF. CDR3 DNA sequence: TGTGCCTGGGGTTCCGGACAGGGGTACAATGAGCAGTTCTTC.